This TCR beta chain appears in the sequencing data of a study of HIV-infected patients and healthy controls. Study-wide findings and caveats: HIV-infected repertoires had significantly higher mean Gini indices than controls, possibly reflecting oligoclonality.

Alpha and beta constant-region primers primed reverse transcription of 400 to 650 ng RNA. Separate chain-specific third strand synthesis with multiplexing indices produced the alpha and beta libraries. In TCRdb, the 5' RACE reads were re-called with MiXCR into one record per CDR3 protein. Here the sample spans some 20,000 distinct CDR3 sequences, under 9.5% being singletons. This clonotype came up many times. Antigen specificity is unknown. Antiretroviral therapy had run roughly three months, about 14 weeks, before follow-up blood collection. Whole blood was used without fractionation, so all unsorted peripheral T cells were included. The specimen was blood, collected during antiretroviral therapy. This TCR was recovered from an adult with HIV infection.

CDR3 coding DNA: TGCAGCGGCATGCCCCCAAAAGGAGCTGAAGCTTTCTTT. This encodes CSGMPPKGAEAFF. V usage is TRBV29-1 and J usage is TRBJ1-1; D remains unclear. The V and J ends lost 7 bases and 6 bases respectively, with 18 bases between them. The germline V gene encodes CDR1 SQVTM and CDR2 ANQGSEA. CDR3 length: 13 residues.